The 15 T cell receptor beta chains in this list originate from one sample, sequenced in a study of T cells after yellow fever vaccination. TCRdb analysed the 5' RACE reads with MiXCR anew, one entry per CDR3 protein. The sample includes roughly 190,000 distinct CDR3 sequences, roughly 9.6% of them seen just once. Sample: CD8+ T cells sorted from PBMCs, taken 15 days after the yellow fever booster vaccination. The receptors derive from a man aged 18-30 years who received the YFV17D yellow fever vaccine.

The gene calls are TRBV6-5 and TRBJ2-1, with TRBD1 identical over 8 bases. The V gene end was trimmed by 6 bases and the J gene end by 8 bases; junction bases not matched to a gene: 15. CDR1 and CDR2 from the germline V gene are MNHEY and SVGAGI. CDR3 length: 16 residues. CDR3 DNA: TGTGCCAGCAGGGGGACTTGGACAGGGCGGTTCGATGAGCAGTTCTTC. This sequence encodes CASRGTWTGRFDEQFF.

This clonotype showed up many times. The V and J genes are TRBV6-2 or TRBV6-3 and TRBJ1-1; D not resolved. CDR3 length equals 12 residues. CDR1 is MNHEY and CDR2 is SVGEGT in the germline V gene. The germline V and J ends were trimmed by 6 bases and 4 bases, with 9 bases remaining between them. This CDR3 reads CASRWGSTEAFF. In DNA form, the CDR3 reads TGTGCCAGCAGGTGGGGAAGCACTGAAGCTTTCTTT.

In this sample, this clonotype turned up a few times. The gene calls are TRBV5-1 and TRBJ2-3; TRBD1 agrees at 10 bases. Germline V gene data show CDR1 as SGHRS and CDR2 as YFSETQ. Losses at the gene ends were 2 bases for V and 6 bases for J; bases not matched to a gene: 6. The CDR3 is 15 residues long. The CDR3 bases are TGCGCCAGCAGCTTATGGACAGGGGGTCGGGATACGCAGTATTTT. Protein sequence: CASSLWTGGRDTQYF.

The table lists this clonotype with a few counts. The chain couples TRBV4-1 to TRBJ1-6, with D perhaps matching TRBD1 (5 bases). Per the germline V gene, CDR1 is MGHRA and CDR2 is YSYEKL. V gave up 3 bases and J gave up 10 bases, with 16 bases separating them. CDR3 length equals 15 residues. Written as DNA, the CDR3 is TGCGCCAGCAGCCAGTACACAGGAGGTCGATCACCCCTCCACTTT. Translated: CASSQYTGGRSPLHF.

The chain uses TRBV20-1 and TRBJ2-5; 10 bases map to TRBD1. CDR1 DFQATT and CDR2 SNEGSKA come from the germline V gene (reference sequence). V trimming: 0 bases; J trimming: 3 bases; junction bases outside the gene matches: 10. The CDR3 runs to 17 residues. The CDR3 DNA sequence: TGCAGTGCTAGAGATCTTATAGGGGACAGGGGTAAAGAGACCCAGTACTTC. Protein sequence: CSARDLIGDRGKETQYF.

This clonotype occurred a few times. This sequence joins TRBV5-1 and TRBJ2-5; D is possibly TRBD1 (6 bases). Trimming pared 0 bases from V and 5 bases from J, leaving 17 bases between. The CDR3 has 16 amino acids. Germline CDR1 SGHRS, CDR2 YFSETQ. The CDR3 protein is CASSLEWGRGSETQYF. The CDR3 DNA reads TGCGCCAGCAGCTTGGAGTGGGGCAGGGGAAGTGAGACCCAGTACTTC.

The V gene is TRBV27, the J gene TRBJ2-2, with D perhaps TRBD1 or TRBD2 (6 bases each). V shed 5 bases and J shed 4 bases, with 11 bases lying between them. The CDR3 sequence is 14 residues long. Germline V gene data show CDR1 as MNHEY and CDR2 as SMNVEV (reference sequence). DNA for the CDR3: TGTGCCAGCAGTAACGGGGGCCCCACCGGGGAGCTGTTTTTT. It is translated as CASSNGGPTGELFF.

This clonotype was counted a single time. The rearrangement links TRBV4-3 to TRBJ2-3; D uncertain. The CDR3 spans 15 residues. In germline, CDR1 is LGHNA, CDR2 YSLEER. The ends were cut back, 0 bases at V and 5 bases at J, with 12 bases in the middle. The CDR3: CASSQEFVPRDTQYF. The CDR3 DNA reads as TGCGCCAGCAGCCAAGAATTTGTTCCAAGAGATACGCAGTATTTT.

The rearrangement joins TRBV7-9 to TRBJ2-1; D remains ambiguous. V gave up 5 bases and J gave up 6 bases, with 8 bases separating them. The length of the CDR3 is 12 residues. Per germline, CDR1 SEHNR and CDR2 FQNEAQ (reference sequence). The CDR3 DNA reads TGTGCCAGCAGCCGACCCGCCAATGAGCAGTTCTTC. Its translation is CASSRPANEQFF.

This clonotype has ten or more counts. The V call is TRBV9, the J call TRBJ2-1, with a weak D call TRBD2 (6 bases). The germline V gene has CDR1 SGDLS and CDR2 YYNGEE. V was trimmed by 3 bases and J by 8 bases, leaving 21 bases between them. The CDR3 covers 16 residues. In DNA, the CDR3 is TGTGCCAGCAGCGAGACCCTCCTAGCGAGGGCCGATGAGCAGTTCTTC. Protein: CASSETLLARADEQFF.

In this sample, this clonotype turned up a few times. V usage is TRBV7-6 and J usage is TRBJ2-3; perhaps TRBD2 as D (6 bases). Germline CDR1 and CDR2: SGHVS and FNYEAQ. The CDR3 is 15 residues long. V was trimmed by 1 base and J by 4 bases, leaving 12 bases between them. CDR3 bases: TGTGCCAGCAGCTTAGGACAGCGGGTGGCAGATACGCAGTATTTT. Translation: CASSLGQRVADTQYF.

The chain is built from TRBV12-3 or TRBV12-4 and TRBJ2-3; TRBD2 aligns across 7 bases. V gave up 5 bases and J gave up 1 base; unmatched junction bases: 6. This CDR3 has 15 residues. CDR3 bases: TGTGCCAGCAGTCATAGCGGGCCAGGCACAGATACGCAGTATTTT. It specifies CASSHSGPGTDTQYF.

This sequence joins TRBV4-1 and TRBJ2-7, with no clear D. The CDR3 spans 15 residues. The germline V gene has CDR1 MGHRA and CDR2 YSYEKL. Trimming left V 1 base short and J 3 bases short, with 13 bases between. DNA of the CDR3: TGCGCCAGCAGCCAAGGACCTTCGGTGGACTACGAGCAGTACTTC. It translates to CASSQGPSVDYEQYF.

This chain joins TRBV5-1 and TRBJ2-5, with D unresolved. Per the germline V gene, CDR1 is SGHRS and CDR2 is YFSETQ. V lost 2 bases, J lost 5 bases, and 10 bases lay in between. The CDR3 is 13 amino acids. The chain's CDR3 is CASSLNARETQYF. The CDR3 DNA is TGCGCCAGCAGCTTAAATGCCCGCGAGACCCAGTACTTC. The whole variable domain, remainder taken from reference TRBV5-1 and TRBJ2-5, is KAGVTQTPRYLIKTRGQQVTLSCSPISGHRSVSWYQQTPGQGLQFLFEYFSETQRNKGNFPGRFSGRQFSNSRSEMNVSTLELGDSALYLCASSLNARETQYFGPGTRLLVL.

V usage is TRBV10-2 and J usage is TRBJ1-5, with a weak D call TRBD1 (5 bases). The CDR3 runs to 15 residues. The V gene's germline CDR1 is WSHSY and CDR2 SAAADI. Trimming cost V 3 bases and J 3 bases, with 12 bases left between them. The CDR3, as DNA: TGCGCCAGCAGTGATCCTGGGGGAGACAATCAGCCCCAGCATTTT. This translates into CASSDPGGDNQPQHF.